The entry that follows covers one TCR beta chain sequence. Cohort allocation depended upon clinical history that participants reported. In Cohort 3, a recovered donor had either two negative PCRs, clearance, or symptom resolution. This entry is derived from a study of blood T cell repertoires in COVID-19. Per the authors' pipeline: Estimates of nucleated cell counts were drawn from the amplification of reference gene primers. Libraries were prepared by immunoSEQ multiplex PCR; TCRdb keeps only in-frame clonotypes and omits some of them. The DNA was the basis for D and trimming; V, J and clone size are from that table. This table holds over 150,000 clones, about 80% found once. The germline V and J ends were trimmed by 3 bases and 2 bases, with 24 bases remaining between them. This CDR3 region has 19 residues. CDR1 is SEHNR and CDR2 is FQNEAQ in the germline V gene (reference sequence).

The chain recombines TRBV7-9 with TRBJ2-3; a possible D gene is TRBD2 (5 bases). The sequencing sample was made of PBMCs or T cells enriched from blood (not recorded which). This receptor was identified in a man aged 35-49 years who had recovered from COVID-19. CDR3 amino acids: CASSFIRRGRARITDTQYF. CDR3 nucleotide sequence: TGTGCCAGCAGCTTTATCCGTCGCGGGCGGGCTCGGATCACAGATACGCAGTATTTT.